Below are 20 T cell receptor beta chains sequenced from a single sample in a study of CD8+ T cells in alopecia areata. Isolated RNA was reverse transcribed into cDNA used as the sequencing template. Here immunoSEQ multiplex PCR was the method, and the copy in TCRdb shows in-frame clones only, minus some. The table lists around 97,000 clones, approximately 84% of them singletons. Treatment indicated: oral pan-JAK inhibitor, 5-10 mg twice daily. Specimen: CD8+ T cells sorted from blood, collected at approximately week 30, from a patient treated with tofacitinib. The receptor set was obtained from a human donor with alopecia areata.

The rearrangement joins TRBV2 to TRBJ2-7; the match to TRBD2 covers 7 bases. The germline V gene encodes CDR1 SNHLY and CDR2 FYNNEI. CDR3 length: 13 amino acids. The V and J ends lost 8 bases and 3 bases, in that order; junction bases with no gene match: 7. Written as DNA, the CDR3 is TGTGCCAGCCCGGGGAGGGGAGGCTACGAGCAGTACTTC. It specifies CASPGRGGYEQYF.

This chain joins TRBV27 and TRBJ2-3, with TRBD2 matching over 14 bases. The CDR3 runs to 18 residues. CDR1 MNHEY and CDR2 SMNVEV come from the germline V gene (reference sequence). J gave up 0 bases and V 7 bases, and 9 bases lay outside the gene matches. CDR3 loop: CASTRLAGGPQSTDTQYF. DNA of the CDR3: TGTGCCAGCACCCGACTAGCGGGAGGGCCACAAAGCACAGATACGCAGTATTTT.

This clone was counted only a few times. The chain links TRBV7-3 to TRBJ2-7; the D call may be TRBD1 or TRBD2 (6 bases each). This CDR3 is 14 amino acids long. Germline V CDR1 and CDR2: SGHTA, FQGTGA. V was pared by 2 bases and J by 6 bases, with 14 bases between. This CDR3 is CASSLAQGGSEQYF. The CDR3 nucleotides read TGTGCCAGCAGCTTAGCGCAAGGGGGGTCCGAGCAGTACTTC.

This chain joins TRBV6-6 and TRBJ2-3, with a possible D match to TRBD1 (6 bases). The germline gives CDR1 MNHNY, CDR2 SVGAGI (reference sequence). The CDR3 has 15 residues. V lost 5 bases and J 1 base, leaving 13 bases between the germline ends. Written as DNA, the CDR3 is TGTGCCAGCAGTCACCGGGACATTCGCACAGATACGCAGTATTTT. Its protein is CASSHRDIRTDTQYF.

This chain joins TRBV7-9 and TRBJ2-7; D is unresolved. CDR1 and CDR2 from the germline V gene are SEHNR and FQNEAQ (reference sequence). The germline V and J ends were trimmed by 0 bases and 7 bases, with 10 bases remaining between them. The CDR3 has 13 amino acids. DNA of the CDR3: TGTGCCAGCAGCTTAGCGGGTCCTCCAGAGCAGTACTTC. Its protein is CASSLAGPPEQYF.

The rearrangement uses TRBV7-9 and TRBJ2-1; 8 nucleotides align to TRBD1. J was trimmed by 7 bases and V by 4 bases; bases with no gene match: 12. Germline V gene sequence: CDR1 SEHNR, CDR2 FQNEAQ (reference sequence). The CDR3 has 16 residues. Here the CDR3 DNA reads TGTGCCAGCAGCTCACCCCCCGGGACAGGTTTGAATGAGCAGTTCTTC. Protein sequence: CASSSPPGTGLNEQFF.

This clone appeared a few times. The rearrangement links TRBV5-1 to TRBJ2-1; D may be TRBD2 (6 bases). Germline CDR1 SGHRS, CDR2 YFSETQ. The V and J ends lost 0 bases and 5 bases respectively, with 18 bases between them. The CDR3 covers 17 residues. CDR3 DNA sequence: TGCGCCAGCAGCTTGGACCCCGGCGGGGCTGGAGACAATGAGCAGTTCTTC. It codes for CASSLDPGGAGDNEQFF.

The gene calls are TRBV7-9 and TRBJ2-7; 8 nucleotides align to TRBD1. Germline assignment: CDR1 SEHNR and CDR2 FQNEAQ (reference sequence). V gave up 0 bases and J gave up 2 bases; unmatched junction bases: 6. The CDR3 is made up of 16 amino acids. This chain's CDR3 is CASSLAPGTGAYEQYF. Here the CDR3 DNA reads TGTGCCAGCAGCTTAGCTCCTGGGACAGGTGCCTACGAGCAGTACTTC.

The chain employs TRBV13 and TRBJ2-6; tentatively, D is TRBD2 (5 bases). Trimming left V 2 bases short and J 1 base short, with 6 bases between. Germline-derived CDR1 and CDR2 are PRHDT and FYEKMQ (reference sequence). This CDR3 contains 15 residues. CDR3 protein: CASSLRGSGANVLTF. The CDR3 nucleotides are TGTGCCAGCAGCTTACGGGGATCTGGGGCCAACGTCCTGACTTTC.

This clone appeared a few times. The chain uses TRBV5-1 and TRBJ2-7; TRBD1 aligns across 7 bases. V shed 1 base, J shed 5 bases, and the junction held 6 bases outside the gene matches. The germline gives CDR1 SGHRS, CDR2 YFSETQ. The length of the CDR3 is 14 residues. This CDR3 is CASSLRTGVHEQYF. The CDR3 region has the DNA TGCGCCAGCAGCTTGCGGACAGGCGTCCACGAGCAGTACTTC.

The chain employs TRBV11-2 and TRBJ2-3, with unresolved D. This CDR3 spans 13 amino acids. Trimming pared 7 bases from V and 0 bases from J, leaving 8 bases between. Germline V gene data show CDR1 as SGHAT and CDR2 as FQNNGV. The CDR3, as DNA: TGTGCCAGCATAGTCCCTAGCACAGATACGCAGTATTTT. It translates to CASIVPSTDTQYF.

This chain connects TRBV6-5 to TRBJ2-1, with 9 positions matching TRBD2. Germline assignment: CDR1 MNHEY and CDR2 SVGAGI. The CDR3 extends over 15 amino acids. Unmatched junction bases numbered 7, after V lost 5 bases and J lost 5 bases. The CDR3 region has the DNA TGTGCCAGCAGTGCGGGACTAGCAGGAAACAATGAGCAGTTCTTC. It yields the protein CASSAGLAGNNEQFF.

This chain uses TRBV25-1 with TRBJ2-3, with 9 bases that match TRBD2. The CDR3 covers 17 residues. Germline values: CDR1 MGHDK, CDR2 SYGVNS. J lost 4 bases, V lost 1 base, and 9 bases had no gene match. The CDR3: CASSESVGREGPDTQYF. CDR3 in DNA: TGTGCCAGCAGTGAATCGGTAGGGCGGGAGGGCCCAGATACGCAGTATTTT. Filled out from reference TRBV25-1 and TRBJ2-3, the complete variable domain reads EADIYQTPRYLVIGTGKKITLECSQTMGHDKMYWYQQDPGMELHLIHYSYGVNSTEKGDLSSESTVSRIRTEHFPLTLESARPSHTSQYLCASSESVGREGPDTQYFGPGTRLTVL.

The chain uses TRBV19 and TRBJ2-1; D is uncertain. The CDR3 is 14 residues long. The germline V gene has CDR1 LNHDA and CDR2 SQIVND (reference sequence). Trimming cost V 2 bases and J 4 bases, with 9 bases left between them. The CDR3 is CASSIPGSYNEQFF. DNA for the CDR3: TGTGCCAGTAGTATACCAGGTTCGTACAATGAGCAGTTCTTC. Using reference TRBV19 and TRBJ2-1 for the parts outside the CDR3, the full variable domain is DGGITQSPKYLFRKEGQNVTLSCEQNLNHDAMYWYRQDPGQGLRLIYYSQIVNDFQKGDIAEGYSVSREKKESFPLTVTSAQKNPTAFYLCASSIPGSYNEQFFGPGTRLTVL.

This clone was picked up one time. The gene calls are TRBV29-1 and TRBJ2-3; TRBD2 matches 7 bases. The CDR3 sequence is 15 residues long. Trimming at V came to 3 bases and at J to 5 bases, leaving 11 bases not matched to a gene. Per germline, CDR1 SQVTM and CDR2 ANQGSEA. The CDR3 DNA is TGCAGCGTTGAGGGGGAGCGGGATCAGCTAGATACGCAGTATTTT. Residues: CSVEGERDQLDTQYF.

The V and J genes are TRBV9 and TRBJ2-1; TRBD1 might be the D (6 bases). Between the trimmed V and J ends, which lost 4 bases and 10 bases, there was a span of 15 bases. Germline loops: CDR1 SGDLS, CDR2 YYNGEE. The CDR3 extends over 13 amino acids. The CDR3 spells CASSYRDLGEQFF. CDR3 nucleotide sequence: TGTGCCAGCAGCTACAGGGACCTCGGGGAGCAGTTCTTC.

In DNA, the CDR3 is TGTGCCAGCAGTTTACGGACAGAGCTATCCTACGAGCAGTACTTC. Its protein is CASSLRTELSYEQYF. This rearrangement joins TRBV28 to TRBJ2-7; weak D call: TRBD1 (6 bases). V lost 2 bases to trimming and J lost 1 base, with 12 bases between them. CDR3 size: 15 residues. Germline lookup yields CDR1 MDHEN and CDR2 SYDVKM.

The chain recombines TRBV5-4 with TRBJ2-7; 7 bases line up with TRBD2. The ends lost 0 bases at V and 1 base at J; junction bases unmatched: 1. The CDR3 has 14 residues. The V gene's germline CDR1 is SGHNT and CDR2 YYREEE (reference sequence). As DNA, the CDR3 is TGTGCCAGCAGCTTGGCTAGCGGTTCCTACGAGCAGTACTTC. Residues: CASSLASGSYEQYF.

The V and J genes are TRBV6-1 and TRBJ2-1, with D hard to call. This CDR3 has 10 residues. With 5 bases removed from V and 5 bases from J, the gap between germline ends came to 1 base. CDR1 is MNHNS, CDR2 SASEGT, per germline. CDR3 amino acids: CASSNNEQFF. The DNA of the CDR3 is TGTGCCAGCAGTAACAATGAGCAGTTCTTC.

This CDR3 is CSSSGGSYNEQFF. Written as DNA, the CDR3 is TGCAGCTCCAGCGGGGGCTCCTACAATGAGCAGTTCTTC. The J gene is TRBJ2-1, the V gene TRBV29-1; 8 bases fit TRBD2. This CDR3 region has 13 residues. The V segment lost 8 bases and the J segment 0 bases; nucleotides outside the gene matches: 3. Germline CDR1 is SQVTM and CDR2 is ANQGSEA.